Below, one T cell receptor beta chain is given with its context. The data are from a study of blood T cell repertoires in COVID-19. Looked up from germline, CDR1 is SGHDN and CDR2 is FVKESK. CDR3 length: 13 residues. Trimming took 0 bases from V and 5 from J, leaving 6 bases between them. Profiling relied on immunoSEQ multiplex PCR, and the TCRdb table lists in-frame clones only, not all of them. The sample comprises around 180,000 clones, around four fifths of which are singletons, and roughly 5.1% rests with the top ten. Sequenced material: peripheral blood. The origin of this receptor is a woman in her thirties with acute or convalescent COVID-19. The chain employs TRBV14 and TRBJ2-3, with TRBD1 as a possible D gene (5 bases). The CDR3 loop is CASSQDRGDTQYF. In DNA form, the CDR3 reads TGTGCCAGCAGCCAAGATAGGGGAGATACGCAGTATTTT.